The subject of this entry is one TCR beta chain. As yet, its antigen is unknown. Germline V gene lookup returns CDR1 PRHDT and CDR2 FYEKMQ (reference sequence). This CDR3 has 13 amino acids. Trimming cost V 5 bases and J 1 base, with 8 bases left between them. These data are taken from a study of cytomegalovirus exposure and HLA in healthy donors. Study outcomes and limitations: CMV serostatus was the only recorded immune exposure for donors. Analyses of presence/absence relied on an assumption of roughly uniform sequencing depth across donors.

With 60 Vbeta and 13 Jbeta primers, the PCR was carried out. Method: immunoSEQ multiplex PCR; TCRdb's copy keeps in-frame clones and lacks some. The sample lists around 60,000 clones; over 60% were seen once. The V call is TRBV13, the J call TRBJ1-1, with D possibly TRBD1 on 5 matching bases. This clonotype was obtained from a man in his forties or fifties in good health and CMV-seropositive. The source material was PBMCs. CDR3: CASSNGQNTEAFF. CDR3 in DNA: TGTGCCAGCAGCAACGGACAGAACACTGAAGCTTTCTTT.